These T cell receptor beta chains were read from a single sample in a study of tumor-infiltrating lymphocytes in primary liver carcinoma. TCRdb passed the multiplex PCR reads through MiXCR, listing each CDR3 protein once. The table has some 95,000 distinct CDR3 sequences, 68% seen once; the top ten hold around 27%. The sequenced sample was tumor-adjacent normal liver tissue. Source of these receptors: a man aged 35 to 55 with primary liver carcinoma and hepatitis B virus infection. Both conserved end residues are part of each CDR3. The D gene is left open where the match is weak. Rows give clone size only sometimes, using once, few, many, or a class for an expanded clone.

j_call d_call v_call cdr3_length clone_size cdr3_aa cdr3_nt
TRBJ2-7 . TRBV6-5 16 . CASSYPREVLAYEQYF TGTGCCAGTAGTTACCCTAGGGAGGTTCTGGCCTACGAGCAGTACTTC
TRBJ2-4 . TRBV10-2 14 . CASSESRGHLIQYF TGCGCCAGCAGTGAGTCCAGGGGTCATCTCATTCAGTACTTC
TRBJ2-3 . TRBV11-2 15 . CASSLVQLSTDSQYF TGTGCCAGCAGCTTAGTACAGCTAAGCACAGATTCGCAGTATTTT
TRBJ1-5 . TRBV6-1 13 . CASSGIDNQPQHF TGTGCCAGCAGTGGGATAGACAATCAGCCCCAGCATTTT
TRBJ2-1 TRBD2 TRBV11-1 17 . CASSLGLAGEVEDEQLF TGTGCCAGCAGCCTGGGACTAGCGGGAGAAGTTGAGGATGAGCAGCTCTTC
TRBJ2-7 . TRBV11-2 13 medium-sized CASSLESTYEQYF TGTGCCAGCAGCTTAGAGTCCACCTACGAGCAGTACTTC
TRBJ2-7 TRBD1 TRBV6-1 14 many CASRLQGAGDEQYF TGTGCCAGCAGACTTCAGGGGGCAGGTGACGAGCAGTACTTC
TRBJ2-3 . TRBV29-1 14 . CSVERCSKRDTQYF TGCAGCGTTGAGCGGTGCTCCAAGCGAGATACGCAGTACTTT
TRBJ2-3 TRBD2 TRBV11-2 15 . CASSLLAGGEDAQYF TGTGCCAGCAGTTTACTAGCGGGAGGAGAGGATGCGCAGTATTTT
TRBJ2-4 . TRBV11-1 13 . CASSSGGRDTQYF TGTGCCAGCAGCTCCGGGGGACGGGACACACAGTACTTC
TRBJ1-1 . TRBV4-1 14 . CASSKPGLLIGAFF TGCGCCAGCAGCAAACCGGGGCTCCTTATAGGAGCTTTCTTT
TRBJ1-6 TRBD1 TRBV6-1 12 many CASSEGQGLVHF TGTGCCAGCAGTGAAGGACAGGGGCTGGTCCACTTT
TRBJ1-1 . TRBV5-4 15 . CASSLVPGMGTGAFF TGTGCCAGCAGCCTCGTCCCGGGGATGGGCACTGGAGCTTTCTTT
TRBJ2-5 . TRBV11-1 19 . CASSPPPEVRKDFQETKYF TGTGCCAGCAGCCCGCCCCCGGAGGTCAGAAAGGACTTCCAAGAGACCAAGTATTTC
TRBJ2-5 . TRBV11-2 15 . CASSTETGLQETQYF TGTGCCAGCAGCACCGAGACAGGCCTCCAAGAGACCCAGTACTTC
TRBJ2-7 TRBD2 TRBV10-2 15 many CASRRTSGTSYEQYF TGCGCCAGCAGGAGGACTAGCGGGACCTCCTACGAGCAGTACTTC
TRBJ2-2 . TRBV5-1 16 . CANSLAGRTDTGKLFF TGCGCCAACAGCTTGGCCGGGCGAACGGACACCGGGAAGCTGTTTTTT